The source of this T cell receptor (beta chain) is a study of somatic mutations in cytotoxic T cells in rheumatoid arthritis (dated by TCRdb to the late 2010s). Notes on the research overall: Patient peripheral blood (roughly 32 ml EDTA) was drawn right after diagnosis and before any treatment started. Sorted V beta1+ cells also underwent TCRB sequencing, and some V beta antibody-stained T-cell populations were flow-sorted at nearly 100% purity on a FACSAria II or Sony SH800. In newly diagnosed rheumatoid arthritis without treatment, the study examined if expanded CD8+ T-cell clones harbor somatic mutations, relying on TCRB deep sequencing to characterize clonality. A total of 60 to 80 rheumatoid arthritis patients and about 20 healthy controls underwent TCRB deep sequencing. Patients and controls did not essentially differ in median age, which was nearly identical between the groups. Overall results and qualifications from the work: Viral specificity could not be ruled out by absence from virus-specific databases, and the antigen targets of the expanded CD8+ clones remained unknown. In about an eighth of the roughly 65 patients, more than 20% of CD8+ cells belonged to the largest CD8+ clone, while several identical CD8+ TCRB sequences were shared between blood and synovial fluid. Rheumatoid arthritis patients and age-matched healthy controls did not significantly differ in CD8+ T-cell clonality. Healthy controls showed no age-related increase in CD8+ clonality, whereas patients did (Spearman r ≈ 0.49). The slight underrepresentation of TRBV07 in patients was not corrected for multiple comparisons.

In regard to this clone: There is no known antigen for this receptor. Base qualities are not recorded, but no much larger clone differs from it by a single base.

TCRB CDR3 sequencing used the immunoSEQ assay on genomic DNA. As for the authors' bioinformatics: Only a few patient CD8+ clones larger than 1% matched published virus-specific TCRB sequences when compared against them. The analyses included only productive TCRB rearrangements. A clone was defined by a unique TCRB CDR3 sequence, and clonality was computed as a productive clonality index based on Shannon entropy. To calculate repertoire overlap between two samples, the template counts of each clone were considered relative to each sample's total templates. A correlation with a Spearman r of roughly 0.66 was found between V-gene usage by flow cytometry and V-gene usage by TCRB sequencing. Sourced from immuneACCESS, this table was stored by TCRdb with only in-frame sequences that have V and J called. A share of the clones is absent; for the studies checked, an unresolved V gene accounts for under half, and the remainder has no known explanation. The V and J calls and clone size were taken over from that table, and D and trimming were inferred from the DNA. This sample has about 4,400 clones in its table, and roughly nine tenths of those were observed once. The biggest ten clones account for about 30% of the sample.

CDR1 and CDR2 (SGDLS, YYNGEE) derive from the germline V gene. Including cysteine and phenylalanine, the CDR3 has 16 amino acids. The retained sequence is limited to the CDR3, 48 bases, with the frame set at the first base. Trimming at the junction amounts to 3 bases on V and 0 bases on J, and the germline ends lie 13 bases apart. CD4+ and CD8+ cells were isolated by positive magnetic bead selection on an AutoMACS, and purity was checked by flow cytometry. A TCR V beta antibody panel was used in flow cytometry to screen first for clonal expansions, which were then characterized by TCRB deep sequencing of sorted CD8+ fractions. Isolation of peripheral blood mononuclear cells was done through Ficoll-Paque PLUS density gradient separation. DNA from CD4-enriched, CD8-enriched or PBMC samples was extracted using Nucleospin Tissue or Tissue XS kits and then quantified on a Qubit 2.0 fluorometer.

The TCR originated in a woman aged 70-85 years with rheumatoid arthritis. The sample consisted of CD8+ T cells sorted from blood. The rearranged segments are TRBV9 and TRBJ2-4; the best D guess is TRBD1, with 6 bases matching. The CDR3 amino acid sequence is: CASSGSQGIAKNIQYF. At the DNA level, the sequence is TGTGCCAGCAGCGGATCACAGGGAATAGCCAAAAACATTCAGTACTTC.